This T cell receptor (beta chain) appears in the sequencing data of a study of shared clonotypes between healthy human individuals. V was shortened by 4 bases and J by 4 bases, with 14 bases between the two germline ends. CDR3 length: 15 amino acids. Germline-derived CDR1 and CDR2 are SGHDT and YYEEEE. Broader study findings: At large depth, rarefaction still showed sorted-subset sequencing to be incomplete.

As for this clone: What it recognizes is unknown.

As originally analysed: With immunoSEQ giving junction-only sequences and no quality scores, filtering differed. Profiled with immunoSEQ multiplex PCR; TCRdb holds only in-frame clones, not every one. D and trimming were read from the DNA, whereas the V and J calls and clone size are those reported in that table. This sample has fewer than 3 million clones, with roughly 90% found just once. The material sequenced was naive CD4+ T cells from PBMCs. Indicated subset: CD45RA+ positively selected. The TCR sequence derives from a man between 18 and 35 years old in good health. Some clones in this sample may be carry-over from other donors' samples. The rearrangement joins TRBV5-6 to TRBJ1-4; possible D gene TRBD1, 6 bases. The CDR3 is CASSPWGHINEKLFF. CDR3 sequence (DNA): TGTGCCAGCAGCCCCTGGGGACACATTAATGAAAAACTGTTTTTT.